This passage covers 26 T cell receptor beta chains from one sample sequenced in a study of blood T cell repertoires in COVID-19 (dated by TCRdb to 2020 to 2022). To prepare the library, the immunoSEQ multiplex PCR assay was applied. Imported from immuneACCESS, the table was reduced by TCRdb to in-frame sequences with V and J called. These copies leave out some clones; in studies compared against another copy, an unresolved V gene accounts for under half, and the cause of the remainder is not known. The sample records about 100,000 clones, about three quarters of which are singletons. The ten largest make up 5% to 6.5% of the sample. The specimen was peripheral blood. These receptors were collected from an older man with acute or convalescent COVID-19.

V gene TRBV28 combines with J gene TRBJ2-7; D unclear. This CDR3 region has 13 residues. Per the germline V gene, CDR1 is MDHEN and CDR2 is SYDVKM. V was trimmed by 4 bases and J by 3 bases, leaving 10 bases between them. CDR3 sequence: CASSSPTDYEQYF. The CDR3 region has the DNA TGTGCCAGCAGTTCCCCTACCGACTACGAGCAGTACTTC.

The chain combines TRBV19 with TRBJ2-4, with 7 bases fitting TRBD1. The CDR3 loop spans 13 amino acids. V shed 5 bases, J shed 6 bases, and the junction held 4 bases outside the gene matches. The germline V gene has CDR1 LNHDA and CDR2 SQIVND (reference sequence). The CDR3 loop reads CASSRQGLNIQYF. The CDR3 nucleotides read TGTGCCAGTAGTCGACAGGGCTTAAACATTCAGTACTTC.

The rearrangement joins TRBV11-2 to TRBJ2-1, with 7 bases fitting TRBD2. The CDR3 runs to 14 residues. Germline lookup yields CDR1 SGHAT and CDR2 FQNNGV. Trimming cost V 7 bases and J 4 bases; bases outside gene matches: 7. For the CDR3, the DNA is TGTGCCAGCAACCGGGACTACCAGTACAATGAGCAGTTCTTC. Its translation: CASNRDYQYNEQFF.

There are a few counts of this clone. This rearrangement joins TRBV7-2 to TRBJ1-6, with D unresolved. V was trimmed by 0 bases and J by 8 bases, leaving 8 bases between them. This CDR3 spans 14 amino acids. CDR1 is SGHTA and CDR2 is FQGNSA in the germline V gene. The chain's CDR3 is CASSLALTDSPLHF. As DNA, the CDR3 is TGTGCCAGCAGCTTAGCCCTAACGGATTCACCCCTCCACTTT.

The chain is built from TRBV5-8 and TRBJ2-5, with D unclear. CDR1 is SGHTS and CDR2 is YDEGEE in the germline V gene. V was clipped by 4 bases and J by 4 bases, with 14 bases between them. The CDR3 loop spans 14 amino acids. Written as DNA, the CDR3 is TGTGCCAGCAGCCGGGTCCCTATAGTAGAGACCCAGTACTTC. Amino acid sequence: CASSRVPIVETQYF.

The sample holds one count of this clone. The rearrangement links TRBV5-1 to TRBJ2-7; 11 bases are a match to TRBD2. This CDR3 comprises 17 residues. Germline V lookup: CDR1 SGHRS, CDR2 YFSETQ. After removal of 2 bases from V and 0 bases from J, the junction contained 7 bases not matched to a gene. This CDR3 reads CASSFRLAGSPSYEQYF. The CDR3, as DNA: TGCGCCAGCAGCTTCAGACTAGCGGGGTCCCCCTCCTACGAGCAGTACTTC.

CDR3 residues: CASSLGGLAGVEQFF. For the CDR3, the DNA is TGTGCCAGCAGCTTAGGGGGACTAGCGGGAGTCGAGCAGTTCTTC. V usage is TRBV11-2 and J usage is TRBJ2-1; 14 nucleotides match TRBD2. V lost 1 base to trimming and J lost 10 bases; unmatched junction nucleotides: 3. The germline CDR1 and CDR2 sequences are SGHAT and FQNNGV. There are 15 residues in the CDR3.

This chain connects TRBV12-3 or TRBV12-4 to TRBJ2-1, with 10 positions matching TRBD2. The CDR3 totals 12 residues. V gave up 6 bases and J gave up 15 bases; unmatched junction bases: 8. CDR3 loop: CASSLLAGVLFF. In DNA, the CDR3 is TGTGCCAGCAGCCTGCTAGCGGGAGTTCTGTTCTTC.

V is TRBV24-1 and J is TRBJ2-3, with TRBD1 as a possible D gene (5 bases). Germline V gene sequence: CDR1 KGHDR, CDR2 SFDVKD. The CDR3 runs to 14 residues. V was pared by 3 bases and J by 1 base, with 7 bases between. CDR3 sequence (DNA): TGTGCCACCAGTGATAGGACACGCACAGATACGCAGTATTTT. Translated, it gives CATSDRTRTDTQYF.

The genes are TRBV7-2 and TRBJ1-2, with 9 nucleotides matching TRBD1. The germline V gene has CDR1 SGHTA and CDR2 FQGNSA. There are 13 residues in the CDR3. Trimming cost V 5 bases and J 6 bases; bases outside gene matches: 4. CDR3 protein: CASSPGQGDGYTF. CDR3 in DNA: TGTGCCAGCAGCCCGGGACAGGGTGATGGCTACACCTTC.

The chain employs TRBV14 and TRBJ2-3; 14 bases are a match to TRBD2. Germline lookup yields CDR1 SGHDN and CDR2 FVKESK. V shed 5 bases and J 5 bases; nucleotides not matched to a gene: 12. The CDR3 loop spans 18 amino acids. In DNA form, the CDR3 reads TGTGCCAGCAGCAACTACATCGGGACTAGCGGGAGTAAAGATACGCAGTATTTT. Translating gives CASSNYIGTSGSKDTQYF. Looking up the rest from reference TRBV14 and TRBJ2-3 gives the full variable domain: EAGVTQFPSHSVIEKGQTVTLRCDPISGHDNLYWYRRVMGKEIKFLLHFVKESKQDESGMPNNRFLAERTGGTYSTLKVQPAELEDSGVYFCASSNYIGTSGSKDTQYFGPGTRLTVL.

The rearrangement links TRBV2 to TRBJ1-1; D is unclear. CDR1 is SNHLY, CDR2 FYNNEI, per germline. This CDR3 is 11 amino acids long. The V end was cut by 8 bases, the J end by 7 bases, with 11 bases between. The CDR3 region is CASSLKLEAFF. The CDR3 coding sequence is TGTGCCAGCTCCCTAAAACTTGAAGCTTTCTTT.

The chain recombines TRBV18 with TRBJ2-2; a possible D gene is TRBD1 (6 bases). The CDR3 is 18 amino acids. Germline CDR1 reads KGHSH; CDR2 reads LQKENI. V was cut by 3 bases and J by 0 bases, with 17 bases left in between. The CDR3 region is CASSPRQVVKSNTGELFF. The CDR3 DNA follows: TGTGCCAGCTCACCCCGACAGGTAGTAAAATCGAACACCGGGGAGCTGTTTTTT. Variable domain in full (rest from reference TRBV18 and TRBJ2-2): NAGVMQNPRHLVRRRGQEARLRCSPMKGHSHVYWYRQLPEEGLKFMVYLQKENIIDESGMPKERFSAEFPKEGPSILRIQQVVRGDSAAYFCASSPRQVVKSNTGELFFGEGSRLTVL.

This clone was observed once. The chain recombines TRBV3-1 (or the pseudogene TRBV3-2) with TRBJ1-5; the match to TRBD1 covers 10 bases. Germline loops: CDR1 LGHDT, CDR2 YNNKEL (reference sequence). The V segment lost 4 bases and the J segment 4 bases; nucleotides outside the gene matches: 1. The CDR3 is 14 amino acids. The CDR3 coding sequence is TGTGCCAGCAGCCTGGGACAGGGGAATCAGCCCCAGCATTTT. Its translation is CASSLGQGNQPQHF.

The rearrangement uses TRBV7-9 and TRBJ2-1; weak D call: TRBD2 (5 bases). This CDR3 has 13 amino acids. Trimming removed 5 bases from V and 6 bases from J, with 11 bases in between. Looked up from germline, CDR1 is SEHNR and CDR2 is FQNEAQ (reference sequence). The CDR3 protein is CASSRAGGNEQFF. In DNA form, the CDR3 reads TGTGCCAGCAGCCGGGCGGGCGGCAATGAGCAGTTCTTC.

This clone was counted only a few times. The rearrangement links TRBV2 to TRBJ2-2; 8 bases agree with TRBD2. The CDR3 runs 15 residues. The V gene's germline CDR1 is SNHLY and CDR2 FYNNEI. The junction had 3 bases not matched to a gene; V was cut back by 6 bases and J by 0 bases. The CDR3 loop reads CASRASGSNTGELFF. For the CDR3, the DNA is TGTGCCAGCAGAGCTAGCGGGTCGAACACCGGGGAGCTGTTTTTT.

The chain is built from TRBV29-1 and TRBJ1-2, with D perhaps matching TRBD1 (6 bases). The CDR3 is 13 amino acids. The germline gives CDR1 SQVTM, CDR2 ANQGSEA. Trimming stripped 7 bases from V and 3 bases from J, with 15 bases between. For the CDR3, the DNA is TGCAGCGCCGCAACAGGGTTTGACTATGGCTACACCTTC. Translating it yields CSAATGFDYGYTF.

This chain uses TRBV28 with TRBJ2-7; 11 positions match TRBD1. Germline V gives CDR1 MDHEN, CDR2 SYDVKM. V dropped 5 bases and J dropped 1; count of bases not matched to a gene: 7. The CDR3 runs to 16 residues. In nucleotides, the CDR3 is TGTGCCAGCAGTGAATACGGGACAGGGGGGTCCTACGAGCAGTACTTC. This sequence encodes CASSEYGTGGSYEQYF.

The chain is built from TRBV7-2 and TRBJ1-1; D is unclear. The germline V gene has CDR1 SGHTA and CDR2 FQGNSA. The CDR3 covers 13 residues. V was shortened by 5 bases and J by 8 bases, with 15 bases between the two germline ends. CDR3 nucleotide sequence: TGTGCCAGCAGCCCATACACCGGGGTCGAAGCTTTCTTT. Translating gives CASSPYTGVEAFF.

This clone came up a few times. The CDR3 nucleotides are TGTGCCAGCAGCCGCAATAGCGGGGCTAGCTCCTACGAGCAGTACTTC. Protein sequence: CASSRNSGASSYEQYF. The chain couples TRBV4-2 to TRBJ2-7, with TRBD2 identical over 8 bases. CDR3 size: 16 residues. V lost 4 bases and J lost 0; bases outside the gene matches: 8. Germline CDR1 and CDR2: LGHNA and YNFKEQ.

V usage is TRBV10-3 and J usage is TRBJ1-2; no firm D call. Between the trimmed V and J ends, which lost 2 bases and 11 bases, there was a span of 15 bases. This CDR3 has 13 residues. The V gene's germline CDR1 is ENHRY and CDR2 SYGVKD. DNA for the CDR3: TGTGCCATCAGTGAGGGAGGAGCGAGTGGGTACACCTTC. Amino acids: CAISEGGASGYTF.

The J gene is TRBJ1-1, the V gene TRBV6-5; 7 bases agree with TRBD1. Per germline, CDR1 MNHEY and CDR2 SVGAGI. Trimming removed 6 bases from V and 3 bases from J; junction bases left unmatched: 10. There are 15 residues in the CDR3. The CDR3 DNA reads as TGTGCCAGCAGGGTCGGGACAGAAGTGTACACTGAAGCTTTCTTT. As protein: CASRVGTEVYTEAFF.

The chain carries TRBV7-6 and TRBJ2-7; 9 bases map to TRBD2. V gave up 4 bases and J gave up 0 bases; unmatched junction bases: 10. The CDR3 is 17 residues long. The germline CDR1 and CDR2 sequences are SGHVS and FNYEAQ. CDR3 nucleotides: TGTGCCAGCAGCTCCTCCGGGACTAGCACCTTCTCCTACGAGCAGTACTTC. As protein: CASSSSGTSTFSYEQYF.

V and J are TRBV27 and TRBJ2-6; D might be TRBD1 (6 bases). Germline lookup yields CDR1 MNHEY and CDR2 SMNVEV (reference sequence). This CDR3 comprises 15 residues. V lost 2 bases to trimming and J lost 6 bases, with 11 bases between them. CDR3 in DNA: TGTGCCAGCAGTTTAACAGGGATCGAGGCCAACGTCCTGACTTTC. Amino acid sequence: CASSLTGIEANVLTF.

The gene calls are TRBV7-7 and TRBJ2-7; TRBD1 matches 8 bases. After removal of 1 base from V and 7 bases from J, the junction contained 9 bases not matched to a gene. This CDR3 is built from 15 residues. CDR1 and CDR2 (germline): SSHAT, FNYEAQ (reference sequence). In nucleotides, the CDR3 is TGTGCCAGCAGCTTAGACGGGACAGGCCTGAGGGAGCAGTACTTC. Translation gives CASSLDGTGLREQYF.

The chain links TRBV9 to TRBJ1-2; TRBD1 agrees at 8 bases. CDR3 length: 14 amino acids. The junction had 8 bases not matched to a gene; V was cut back by 4 bases and J by 6 bases. The V gene's germline CDR1 is SGDLS and CDR2 YYNGEE. For the CDR3, the DNA is TGTGCCAGCAGCCATGGACAGGGAATCGATGGCTACACCTTC. Translating it yields CASSHGQGIDGYTF.